These 20 T cell receptor beta chains were all obtained from the same sample, sequenced in a study of blood T cell repertoires in COVID-19. Here immunoSEQ multiplex PCR was the method, and the copy in TCRdb shows in-frame clones only, minus some. This sample yields some 45,000 clones, of which approximately 85% are seen a single time; around 31% belongs to the top ten. Sequences were obtained from peripheral blood. These receptors came from a woman of 80 years or more with acute or convalescent COVID-19.

This clone was seen a single time. This chain links TRBV20-1 with TRBJ2-5; the match to TRBD1 covers 7 bases. The trim removed 7 bases at V and 5 bases at J, leaving 4 bases unmatched. CDR1 is DFQATT and CDR2 is SNEGSKA in the germline V gene (reference sequence). This CDR3 spans 11 amino acids. The CDR3 here is CSVSDRETQYF. The CDR3 DNA follows: TGCAGTGTCTCGGACAGGGAGACCCAGTACTTC.

The rearrangement joins TRBV6-4 to TRBJ1-1, with a weak D call TRBD1 (5 bases). CDR3 length: 10 amino acids. Germline assignment: CDR1 MRHNA and CDR2 SNTAGT. V was cut by 9 bases and J by 10 bases, with 12 bases left in between. The CDR3 sequence is CASRGFGAFF. Here the CDR3 DNA reads TGTGCCAGTAGGGGTTTCGGAGCTTTCTTT.

The chain recombines TRBV19 with TRBJ1-1; the D gene is possibly TRBD1 (6 bases). The V end lost 5 bases, the J end lost 8 bases, and 18 bases lay between the germline ends. Germline CDR1 and CDR2: LNHDA and SQIVND (reference sequence). CDR3 length: 14 amino acids. The CDR3 sequence: CASSVTGSSGEAFF. In nucleotides, the CDR3 is TGTGCCAGTAGTGTCACAGGGTCTTCGGGAGAAGCTTTCTTT.

The chain links TRBV30 to TRBJ2-3; D is perhaps TRBD2 (6 bases). Germline CDR1 is GTSNPN and CDR2 is SVGIG (reference sequence). Trimming cost V 0 bases and J 6 bases, with 10 bases left between them. The CDR3 loop spans 13 amino acids. Written as DNA, the CDR3 is TGTGCCTGGAGTGTGTGGGAGGCGGATACGCAGTATTTT. Its protein product is CAWSVWEADTQYF.

The CDR3 sequence: CASRTRPANTEAFF. The CDR3 DNA reads as TGTGCCAGCAGGACTAGGCCGGCGAACACTGAAGCTTTCTTT. The chain joins TRBV13 to TRBJ1-1; D not resolved. CDR3 length equals 14 residues. Deletions cut 6 bases from V and 1 base from J, with 12 bases between. In germline, CDR1 is PRHDT, CDR2 FYEKMQ (reference sequence).

This rearrangement joins TRBV11-3 to TRBJ2-1; the match to TRBD2 covers 7 bases. Germline V lookup: CDR1 SGHNT, CDR2 YENEEA. J gave up 9 bases and V 5 bases, and 7 bases lay outside the gene matches. This CDR3 contains 13 residues. The DNA for the CDR3 is TGTGCCAGCAGCCCTACTAGCGAAGGTGAGCAGTTCTTC. The encoded protein is CASSPTSEGEQFF.

The chain is built from TRBV28 and TRBJ1-4, with TRBD1 matching over 10 bases. V lost 6 bases to trimming and J lost 1 base; unmatched junction nucleotides: 5. Germline assignment: CDR1 MDHEN and CDR2 SYDVKM. The CDR3 consists of 16 residues. The chain's CDR3 is CASSDRGRVTNEKLFF. Here the CDR3 DNA reads TGTGCCAGCAGCGACAGGGGGCGAGTAACTAATGAAAAACTGTTTTTT. Full variable domain (rest looked up from reference TRBV28 and TRBJ1-4): DVKVTQSSRYLVKRTGEKVFLECVQDMDHENMFWYRQDPGLGLRLIYFSYDVKMKEKGDIPEGYSVSREKKERFSLILESASTNQTSMYLCASSDRGRVTNEKLFFGSGTQLSVL.

This chain links TRBV19 with TRBJ2-2; 14 positions agree with TRBD2. The germline V gene encodes CDR1 LNHDA and CDR2 SQIVND (reference sequence). Unmatched junction bases numbered 2, after V lost 6 bases and J lost 5 bases. The CDR3 loop spans 15 amino acids. The DNA of the CDR3 is TGTGCCAGTAGGACTAGCGGGAGGGCAACCGGGGAGCTGTTTTTT. It translates to CASRTSGRATGELFF.

The J gene is TRBJ1-4, the V gene TRBV4-2, with D possibly matching TRBD1 (6 bases). Per the germline V gene, CDR1 is LGHNA and CDR2 is YNFKEQ. The CDR3 is 20 residues long. Trimming shortened V by 6 bases and J by 7 bases, and 33 bases separated the two germline ends. Here the CDR3 DNA reads TGTGCCAGCAGATACCAGGGCGGGGGGGCGCTTTTCGGTCGGGGTGAAAAACTGTTTTTT. It codes for CASRYQGGGALFGRGEKLFF.

This clone was seen ten or more times. V gene TRBV19 combines with J gene TRBJ1-1; maybe TRBD1 (5 bases). The CDR3 is 15 amino acids. CDR1 and CDR2 from the germline V gene are LNHDA and SQIVND (reference sequence). Trimming took off 3 bases at V and 4 bases at J, with 15 bases between the two ends. The CDR3 sequence: CASSIGGTRVTEAFF. For the CDR3, the DNA is TGTGCCAGTAGTATCGGGGGGACCCGGGTCACTGAAGCTTTCTTT.

The V call is TRBV5-1, the J call TRBJ2-1; the match to TRBD2 covers 15 bases. The CDR3 spans 17 residues. The trim removed 0 bases at V and 5 bases at J, leaving 3 bases unmatched. Germline V gene lookup returns CDR1 SGHRS and CDR2 YFSETQ. CDR3 protein: CASSLAGTSGRHNEQFF. The CDR3 nucleotides are TGCGCCAGCAGCTTGGCGGGGACTAGCGGGAGGCACAATGAGCAGTTCTTC.

The gene calls are TRBV18 and TRBJ2-7; TRBD1 aligns across 8 bases. J gave up 4 bases and V 3 bases, and 5 bases lay outside the gene matches. Germline V CDR1 and CDR2: KGHSH, LQKENI. The CDR3 loop spans 14 amino acids. The CDR3 DNA sequence: TGTGCCAGCTCACCGGGACAGGCTACATACGAGCAGTACTTC. Protein: CASSPGQATYEQYF. The complete variable domain, with remaining parts taken from reference TRBV18 and TRBJ2-7, reads NAGVMQNPRHLVRRRGQEARLRCSPMKGHSHVYWYRQLPEEGLKFMVYLQKENIIDESGMPKERFSAEFPKEGPSILRIQQVVRGDSAAYFCASSPGQATYEQYFGPGTRLTVT.

This rearrangement joins TRBV6-1 to TRBJ1-5; no clear D. The CDR3 is 11 amino acids. The germline CDR1 and CDR2 sequences are MNHNS and SASEGT. The V gene lost 2 bases and the J gene lost 9 bases, with 5 bases spanning the gap. The CDR3 DNA is TGTGCCAGCAGTGAACCAGGGCCCCAGCATTTT. Translated: CASSEPGPQHF.

The rearrangement joins TRBV6-5 to TRBJ2-3; 8 positions match TRBD2. J lost 7 bases, V lost 7 bases, and 10 bases had no gene match. In germline, CDR1 is MNHEY, CDR2 SVGAGI. There are 14 residues in the CDR3. CDR3 sequence reads: CASIYGGGSNTQYF. For the CDR3, the DNA is TGTGCCAGCATCTACGGCGGGGGGTCGAATACGCAGTATTTT.

This chain links TRBV27 with TRBJ2-1; 16 positions agree with TRBD2. Trimming cost V 4 bases and J 10 bases; bases outside gene matches: 13. The CDR3 is 18 residues long. Germline V gene data show CDR1 as MNHEY and CDR2 as SMNVEV (reference sequence). CDR3 sequence: CASSSSPGTSGRAREQFF. CDR3 coding DNA: TGTGCCAGCAGTTCCTCCCCGGGGACTAGCGGGAGGGCCAGGGAGCAGTTCTTC.

The CDR3 DNA reads TGTGCCAGCAGCCTGGACACGAGAAACACTGAAGCTTTCTTT. Translation gives CASSLDTRNTEAFF. The chain couples TRBV6-5 to TRBJ1-1, with D perhaps TRBD1 (5 bases). V was shortened by 6 bases and J by 2 bases, with 13 bases between the two germline ends. In germline, CDR1 is MNHEY, CDR2 SVGAGI. The CDR3 is made up of 14 amino acids.

The CDR3 region is CASSLVAGERDTQYF. The CDR3 nucleotides read TGTGCCAGCAGCCTCGTAGCGGGAGAGAGAGATACGCAGTATTTT. The chain links TRBV7-9 to TRBJ2-3; 9 bases map to TRBD2. V lost 5 bases, J lost 5 bases, and 8 bases stayed unmatched. The germline gives CDR1 SEHNR, CDR2 FQNEAQ (reference sequence). The CDR3 extends over 15 amino acids.

The chain is built from TRBV28 and TRBJ2-7; D might be TRBD2 (5 bases). In germline, CDR1 is MDHEN, CDR2 SYDVKM. CDR3 length: 11 residues. V was cut by 5 bases and J by 4 bases, with 6 bases left in between. For the CDR3, the DNA is TGTGCCAGCAGTCCGGGGTACGAGCAGTACTTC. Translated: CASSPGYEQYF.

V is TRBV7-8 and J is TRBJ1-4; 9 positions match TRBD1. The ends lost 2 bases at V and 8 bases at J; junction bases unmatched: 6. The CDR3 has 15 residues. In germline, CDR1 is SGHVS, CDR2 FQNEAQ. The DNA of the CDR3 is TGTGCCAGCAGCTTACTGGGACAGGGAGCAGAAAAACTGTTTTTT. Protein product: CASSLLGQGAEKLFF. The full variable domain, completed using reference TRBV7-8 and TRBJ1-4, is GAGVSQSPRYKVAKRGQDVALRCDPISGHVSLFWYQQALGQGPEFLTYFQNEAQLDKSGLPSDRFFAERPEGSVSTLKIQRTQQEDSAVYLCASSLLGQGAEKLFFGSGTQLSVL.

This chain links TRBV30 with TRBJ2-1; D unclear. Germline V gene sequence: CDR1 GTSNPN, CDR2 SVGIG (reference sequence). Trimming took off 5 bases at V and 9 bases at J, with 20 bases between the two ends. The CDR3 is 14 amino acids. In DNA form, the CDR3 reads TGTGCCTGGCAGGATCGCCCACTTAACGGTGAGCAGTTCTTC. Translating gives CAWQDRPLNGEQFF.